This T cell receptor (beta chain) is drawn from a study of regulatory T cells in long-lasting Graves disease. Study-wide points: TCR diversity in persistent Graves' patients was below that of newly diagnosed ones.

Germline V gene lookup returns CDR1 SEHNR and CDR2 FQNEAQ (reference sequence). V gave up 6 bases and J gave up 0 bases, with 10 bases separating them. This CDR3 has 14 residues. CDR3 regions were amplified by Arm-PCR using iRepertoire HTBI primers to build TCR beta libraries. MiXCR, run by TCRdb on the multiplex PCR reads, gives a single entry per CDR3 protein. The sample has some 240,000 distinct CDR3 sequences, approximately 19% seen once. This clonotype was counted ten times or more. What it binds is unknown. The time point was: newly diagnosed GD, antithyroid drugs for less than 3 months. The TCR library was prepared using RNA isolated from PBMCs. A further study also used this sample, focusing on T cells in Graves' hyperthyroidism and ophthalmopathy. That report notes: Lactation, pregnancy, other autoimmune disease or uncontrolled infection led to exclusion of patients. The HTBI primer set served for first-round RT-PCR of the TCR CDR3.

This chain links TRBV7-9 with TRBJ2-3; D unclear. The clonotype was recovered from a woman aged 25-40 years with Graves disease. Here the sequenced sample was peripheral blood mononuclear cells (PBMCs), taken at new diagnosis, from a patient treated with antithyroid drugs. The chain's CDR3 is CASRPGSSTDTQYF. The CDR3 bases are TGTGCCAGCAGGCCCGGATCTAGCACAGATACGCAGTATTTT.